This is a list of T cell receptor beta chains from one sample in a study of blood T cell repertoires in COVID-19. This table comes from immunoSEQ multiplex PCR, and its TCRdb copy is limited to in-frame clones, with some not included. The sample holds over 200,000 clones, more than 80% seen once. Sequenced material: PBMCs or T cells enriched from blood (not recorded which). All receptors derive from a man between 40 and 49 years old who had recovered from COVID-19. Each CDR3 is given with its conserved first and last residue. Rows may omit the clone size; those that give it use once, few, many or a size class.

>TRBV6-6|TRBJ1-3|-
CASSRFLGVALTTSGNTIYF
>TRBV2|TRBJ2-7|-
CATVIQGTGNEQYF
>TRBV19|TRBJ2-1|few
CASSLSGGLYNEQFF
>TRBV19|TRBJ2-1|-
CASSISGNNEQFF
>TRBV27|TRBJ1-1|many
CASSFDSRDSLSEAFF
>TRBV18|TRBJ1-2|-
CASSPDRGPGYTF
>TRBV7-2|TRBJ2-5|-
CASSEQGLKTQYF
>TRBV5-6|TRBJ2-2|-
CASSFGQGVNTGELFF
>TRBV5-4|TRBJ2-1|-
CASSLALASGRGEQFF
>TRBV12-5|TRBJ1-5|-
CASCRDNQPQHF
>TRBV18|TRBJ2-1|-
CASSPGGYNEQFF
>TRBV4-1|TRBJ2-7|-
CASSHPDRGLYEQYF
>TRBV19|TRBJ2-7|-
CASSTGGGYEQYF
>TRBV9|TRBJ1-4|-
CASSDGRGEKLFF
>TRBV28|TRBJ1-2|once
CASSLSTGVLGGYTF
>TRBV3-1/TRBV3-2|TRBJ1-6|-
CASSRGHPSPLHF
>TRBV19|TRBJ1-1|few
CASSIYTEAFF
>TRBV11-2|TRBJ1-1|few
CASSKPRGGNTEAFF
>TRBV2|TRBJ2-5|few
CASSVIDRGLETQYF
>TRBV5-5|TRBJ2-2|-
CASSPRKQGPGELFF
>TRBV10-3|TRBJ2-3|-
CAISAIGTGGTDTQYF
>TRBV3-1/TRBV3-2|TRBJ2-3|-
CASSPTSGTDTQYF
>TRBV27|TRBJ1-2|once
CASSSNPGGADYGYTF
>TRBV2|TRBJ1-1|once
CASSVLEMAFF
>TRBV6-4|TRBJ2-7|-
CASSGTGDRLTYEQYF
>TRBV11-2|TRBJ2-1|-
CASSLYAKEQFF
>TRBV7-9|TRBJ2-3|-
CASSHPGVGTDTQYF
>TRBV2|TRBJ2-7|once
CATADSSGSYEQYF
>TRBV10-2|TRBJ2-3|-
CASWTSGSLTDTQYF
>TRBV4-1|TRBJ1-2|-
CASSQVVRGGYYGYTF
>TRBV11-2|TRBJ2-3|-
CASSTSGVDTQYF
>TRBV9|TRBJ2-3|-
CASSVTSTDTQYF
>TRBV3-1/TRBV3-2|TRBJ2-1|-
CASRKAGFVGNEQFF
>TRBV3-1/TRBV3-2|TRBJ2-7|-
CASSPHAGERYEQYF
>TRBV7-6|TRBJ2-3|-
CASSLASGGGAGDTQYF
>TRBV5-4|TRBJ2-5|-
CASSRAGVEETQYF
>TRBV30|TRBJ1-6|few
CAWSPLQGRISYNSPLHF
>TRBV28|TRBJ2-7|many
CASSGGSPHEQYF
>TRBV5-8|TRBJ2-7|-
CASSQDRGGSYEQYF
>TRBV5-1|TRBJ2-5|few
CASSREETQYF
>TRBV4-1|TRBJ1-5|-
CASSRQGPLNQPQHF
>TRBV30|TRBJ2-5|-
CAWGQGDGETQYF
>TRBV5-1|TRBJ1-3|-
CASSLGATGAVNTIYF
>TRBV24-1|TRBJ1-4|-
CATTLAPTGVFEKLFF
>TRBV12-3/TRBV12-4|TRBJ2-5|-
CASSLGVGETQYF
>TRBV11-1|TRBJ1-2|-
CASSLSDLNGYTF
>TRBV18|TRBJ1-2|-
CASSPQQDQANYGYTF
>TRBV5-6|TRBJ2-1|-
CASSATSSWREGGEQFF
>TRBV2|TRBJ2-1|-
CASSEATSLFF
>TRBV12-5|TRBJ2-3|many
CASGLGRADTQYF
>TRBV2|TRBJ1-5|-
CASKIKQGTQPQHF
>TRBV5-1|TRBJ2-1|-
CASSLTPGDHNEQFF
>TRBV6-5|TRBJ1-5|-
CASSYSARSNQPQHF
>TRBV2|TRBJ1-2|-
CASTHETGWDGYTF